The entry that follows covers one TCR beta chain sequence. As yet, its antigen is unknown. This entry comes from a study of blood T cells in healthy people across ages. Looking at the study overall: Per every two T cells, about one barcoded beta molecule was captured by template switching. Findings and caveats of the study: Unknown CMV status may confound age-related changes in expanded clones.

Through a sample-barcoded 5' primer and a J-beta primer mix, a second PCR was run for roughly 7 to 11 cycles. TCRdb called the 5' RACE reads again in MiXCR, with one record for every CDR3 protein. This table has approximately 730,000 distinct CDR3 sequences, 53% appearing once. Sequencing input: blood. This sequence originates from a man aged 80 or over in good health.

The CDR3 protein is CASSRILAYEQYF. The CDR3 DNA reads TGCGCCAGCAGCCGGATTCTAGCGTACGAGCAGTACTTC. The chain couples TRBV4-1 to TRBJ2-7, with a tentative D call TRBD2 (6 bases). V was cut by 4 bases and J by 4 bases, with 11 bases left in between. Germline CDR1 MGHRA, CDR2 YSYEKL. This CDR3 has 13 residues.